The 8 T cell receptor beta chains in this list originate from one sample, sequenced in a study of blood T cell repertoires in COVID-19. Data came from immunoSEQ multiplex PCR; TCRdb stores just in-frame clones and leaves some out. This repertoire shows approximately 88,000 clones, around 82% found once; its top ten account for 8.7%. The sequenced material came from peripheral blood. These receptor sequences come from a middle-aged man who had recovered from COVID-19.

V and J are TRBV1 and TRBJ2-3; the D segment call TRBD2 is taken from the table without a DNA check. TRBV1 has pseudogene status. The CDR3 spans 17 residues. The CDR3 DNA is TGCACCAGCAGCCAAGCGGCCCCGGGGGACCACACAGATACGCAGTATTTT. Translation: CTSSQAAPGDHTDTQYF.

The chain couples TRBV9 to TRBJ2-1; D perhaps matches TRBD2 (5 bases). From germline, CDR1 is SGDLS and CDR2 YYNGEE. The CDR3 runs 12 residues. Trimming cost V 4 bases and J 9 bases, with 11 bases left between them. CDR3 residues: CASSTDRGEQFF. As DNA, the CDR3 is TGTGCCAGCAGCACAGACCGGGGTGAGCAGTTCTTC.

The gene calls are TRBV10-3 and TRBJ1-1; D perhaps matches TRBD1 (6 bases). Trimming pared 4 bases from V and 1 base from J, leaving 13 bases between. Germline CDR1 reads ENHRY; CDR2 reads SYGVKD. The CDR3 is 15 residues long. The CDR3 here is CAISVLGAGNTEAFF. CDR3 sequence (DNA): TGTGCCATCAGTGTTTTGGGGGCGGGGAACACTGAAGCTTTCTTT.

CDR3 nucleotide sequence: TGTGCCAGCTCCCCCTCGAGCTTGATTGGCTACACCTTC. Its translation is CASSPSSLIGYTF. The chain links TRBV18 to TRBJ1-2; D is uncertain. There are 13 residues in the CDR3. Germline CDR1 and CDR2: KGHSH and LQKENI. With 6 bases removed from V and 7 bases from J, the gap between germline ends came to 15 bases.

The chain employs TRBV2 and TRBJ1-6; 9 bases align to TRBD1. This CDR3 spans 13 amino acids. Germline V CDR1 and CDR2: SNHLY, FYNNEI. The trim removed 7 bases at V and 8 bases at J, leaving 3 bases unmatched. In DNA form, the CDR3 reads TGTGCCAGCAAAGACAGGGGGTATTCACCCCTCCACTTT. Protein: CASKDRGYSPLHF. Looking up the rest from reference TRBV2 and TRBJ1-6 gives the full variable domain: EPEVTQTPSHQVTQMGQEVILRCVPISNHLYFYWYRQILGQKVEFLVSFYNNEISEKSEIFDDQFSVERPDGSNFTLKIRSTKLEDSAMYFCASKDRGYSPLHFGNGTRLTVT.

The chain couples TRBV10-2 to TRBJ2-5; 7 bases are a match to TRBD1. In germline, CDR1 is WSHSY, CDR2 SAAADI. The CDR3 sequence is 13 residues long. The junction had 2 bases not matched to a gene; V was cut back by 5 bases and J by 2 bases. The CDR3 sequence is CASSRDRQETQYF. CDR3 nucleotide sequence: TGCGCCAGCAGTCGGGACAGACAAGAGACCCAGTACTTC.

A word on this clone: The sample contains more than one DNA sequence encoding this CDR3. V gene TRBV4-1 combines with J gene TRBJ1-1; D is possibly TRBD1 (5 bases). Deletions cut 0 bases from V and 3 bases from J, with 11 bases between. Germline V gene sequence: CDR1 MGHRA, CDR2 YSYEKL. The CDR3 spans 15 residues. The CDR3 DNA reads TGCGCCAGCAGCCAAGATCGGTGGGGGGACACTGAAGCTTTCTTT. It codes for CASSQDRWGDTEAFF.

The chain carries TRBV11-1 and TRBJ2-5, with 7 bases aligning to TRBD2. This CDR3 spans 15 amino acids. Germline V gene data show CDR1 as SGHAT and CDR2 as FQDESV (reference sequence). Trimming cost V 5 bases and J 2 bases; bases outside gene matches: 8. Here the CDR3 reads CASSLGYGGQETQYF. The CDR3 nucleotides read TGTGCCAGCAGCCTCGGGTACGGGGGGCAAGAGACCCAGTACTTC. Using reference TRBV11-1 and TRBJ2-5 for the parts outside the CDR3, the full variable domain is EAEVAQSPRYKITEKSQAVAFWCDPISGHATLYWYRQILGQGPELLVQFQDESVVDDSQLPKDRFSAERLKGVDSTLKIQPAELGDSAMYLCASSLGYGGQETQYFGPGTRLLVL.